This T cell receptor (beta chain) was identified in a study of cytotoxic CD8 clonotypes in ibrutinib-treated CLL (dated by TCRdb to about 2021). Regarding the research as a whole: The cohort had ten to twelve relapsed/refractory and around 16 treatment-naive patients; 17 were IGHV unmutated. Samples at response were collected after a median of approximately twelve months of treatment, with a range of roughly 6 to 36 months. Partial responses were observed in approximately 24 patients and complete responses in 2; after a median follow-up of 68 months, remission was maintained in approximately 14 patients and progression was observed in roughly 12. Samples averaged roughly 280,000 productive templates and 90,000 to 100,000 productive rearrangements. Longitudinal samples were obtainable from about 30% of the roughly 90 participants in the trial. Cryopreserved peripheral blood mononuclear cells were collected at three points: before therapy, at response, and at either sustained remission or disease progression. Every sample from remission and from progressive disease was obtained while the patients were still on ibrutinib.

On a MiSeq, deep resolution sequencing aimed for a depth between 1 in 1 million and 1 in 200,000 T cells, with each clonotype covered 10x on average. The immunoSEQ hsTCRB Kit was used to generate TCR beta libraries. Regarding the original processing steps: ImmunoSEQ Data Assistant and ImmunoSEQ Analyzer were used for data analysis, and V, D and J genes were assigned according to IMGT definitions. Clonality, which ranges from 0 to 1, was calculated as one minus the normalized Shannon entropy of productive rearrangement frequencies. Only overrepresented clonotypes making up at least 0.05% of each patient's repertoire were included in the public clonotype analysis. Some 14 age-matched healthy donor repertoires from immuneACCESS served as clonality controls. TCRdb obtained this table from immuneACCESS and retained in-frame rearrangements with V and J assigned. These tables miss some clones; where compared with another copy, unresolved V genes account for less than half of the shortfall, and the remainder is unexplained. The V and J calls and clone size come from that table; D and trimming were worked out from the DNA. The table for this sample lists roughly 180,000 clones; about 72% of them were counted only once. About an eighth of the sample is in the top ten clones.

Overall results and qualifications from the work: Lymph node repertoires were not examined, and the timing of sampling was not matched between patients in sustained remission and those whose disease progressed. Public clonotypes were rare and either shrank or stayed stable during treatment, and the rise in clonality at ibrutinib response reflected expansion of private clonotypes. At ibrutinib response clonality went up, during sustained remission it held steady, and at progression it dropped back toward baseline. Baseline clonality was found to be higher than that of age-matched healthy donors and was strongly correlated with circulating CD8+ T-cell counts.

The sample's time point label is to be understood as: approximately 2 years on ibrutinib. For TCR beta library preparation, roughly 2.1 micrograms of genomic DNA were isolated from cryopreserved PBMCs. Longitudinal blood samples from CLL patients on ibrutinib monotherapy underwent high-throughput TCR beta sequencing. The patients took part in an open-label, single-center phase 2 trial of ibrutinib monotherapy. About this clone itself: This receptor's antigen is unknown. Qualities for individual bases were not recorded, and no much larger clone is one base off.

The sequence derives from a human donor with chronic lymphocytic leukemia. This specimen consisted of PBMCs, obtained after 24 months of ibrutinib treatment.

The CDR3 protein: CASSEGARGSTDTQYF. Here is the DNA: TGTGCCAGCAGCGAGGGGGCCCGGGGGAGCACAGATACGCAGTATTTT. The chain couples TRBV4-2 to TRBJ2-3; the D gene is perhaps TRBD1, on 7 matching bases. V sheds 5 bases and J sheds 0 bases, leaving 15 bases between their ends. From a lookup of the germline V gene, CDR1 and CDR2 are LGHNA and YNFKEQ. Inclusive of the bounding cysteine and phenylalanine, the CDR3 is 16 residues long. Just CDR3 DNA is preserved here, 48 bases in frame from base 1.